Listed below are T cell receptor beta chains from one sample, sequenced in a study of beta chain features in type 1 diabetes. Sequencing used immunoSEQ multiplex PCR; TCRdb keeps in-frame clones, though not all of them. The sample includes 130,000 to 150,000 clones, approximately 52% seen only once; the top ten take around 0.39%. The specimen was Tregs from blood. The receptors derive from a man between 18 and 35 years old in good health. The CDR3 runs from the conserved cysteine through the conserved F or W. The D gene is left open where the match is weak. The listing skips clone size in some rows; elsewhere it reads once, few, many or a size class.

few TRBJ1-4 TRBD1 TRBV30 CAWSFSTGGLSTNEKLFF TGTGCCTGGAGTTTCTCGACAGGGGGCTTATCCACTAATGAAAAACTGTTTTTT
NA TRBJ2-5 NA TRBV12-5 CASGLATYRQETQYF TGTGCTAGTGGTTTGGCAACATATCGTCAAGAGACCCAGTACTTC
NA TRBJ2-7 TRBD1 TRBV30 CAWMFSTGSGLFGEQYF TGTGCCTGGATGTTCTCGACAGGGTCAGGGCTTTTCGGTGAGCAGTACTTC
NA TRBJ1-1 NA TRBV5-1 CASSAPQGNTEAFF TGCGCCAGCAGCGCACCCCAGGGAAACACTGAAGCTTTCTTT
NA TRBJ1-2 NA TRBV11-2 CASSPSGWGADGYTF TGTGCCAGCAGCCCTTCTGGATGGGGCGCTGATGGCTACACCTTC
NA TRBJ2-5 TRBD2 TRBV7-2 CASSSYGLAGKTQYF TGTGCCAGCAGCTCGTATGGACTAGCGGGAAAGACCCAGTACTTC
NA TRBJ2-5 NA TRBV6-1 CASSEDTRASGYF TGTGCCAGCAGTGAAGACACCAGGGCCTCAGGGTACTTC
few TRBJ1-5 NA TRBV7-9 CASTLRGNQPQHF TGTGCCAGCACTCTCCGGGGCAATCAGCCCCAGCATTTT
NA TRBJ2-3 TRBD2 TRBV7-2 CASRRTSATDTQYF TGTGCCAGCAGAAGGACTAGCGCAACAGATACGCAGTATTTT
NA TRBJ1-2 NA TRBV19 CASSTRRGNYGYTF TGTGCCAGTAGTACGCGACGGGGAAACTATGGCTACACCTTC
NA TRBJ1-5 NA TRBV10-3 CAISEMRVSNQPQHF TGTGCCATCAGTGAGATGAGGGTCTCCAATCAGCCCCAGCATTTT
few TRBJ2-3 TRBD1 TRBV10-3 CAISVGRGFRDTQYF TGTGCCATCAGTGTTGGCAGGGGGTTCAGAGATACGCAGTATTTT
few TRBJ1-2 NA TRBV5-4 CASSSPEVYGYTF TGTGCCAGCAGCTCCCCAGAGGTCTATGGCTACACCTTC